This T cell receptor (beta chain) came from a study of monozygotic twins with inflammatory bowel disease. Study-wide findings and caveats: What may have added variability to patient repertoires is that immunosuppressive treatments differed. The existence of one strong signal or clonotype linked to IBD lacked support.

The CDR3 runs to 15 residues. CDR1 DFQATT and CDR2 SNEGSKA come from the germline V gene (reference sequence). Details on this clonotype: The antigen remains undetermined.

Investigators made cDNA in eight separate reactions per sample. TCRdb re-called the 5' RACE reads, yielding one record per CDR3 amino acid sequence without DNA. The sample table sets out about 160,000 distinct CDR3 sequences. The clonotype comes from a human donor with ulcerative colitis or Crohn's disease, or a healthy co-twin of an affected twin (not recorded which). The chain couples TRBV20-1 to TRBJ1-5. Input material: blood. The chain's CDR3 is CSALLPSDGSGPQHF.